These T cell receptor beta chains were read from a single sample in a study of graft-versus-host responses after intestinal transplantation. The method was immunoSEQ multiplex PCR; TCRdb's version includes in-frame clones alone and lacks a portion of them. The top ten clones hold about 0.18% of a sample with about 120,000 clones, 90% of them seen once. Their antigens remain unidentified. Sequencing was performed on unstimulated CD4+ T cells sorted from spleen or lymph node cells, taken before intestinal transplant. The source of these receptors is a human donor who received an intestinal transplant. CDR3s leave out the opening cysteine and the closing phenylalanine or tryptophan. Fields, in order: J gene, V gene, CDR3 protein.

TRBJ2-7,TRBV6-5,ASRRDRVTYEQY
TRBJ1-2,TRBV5-6,ASSWWTVISSYGYT
TRBJ1-2,TRBV7-2,ASSPYSTGGGYT
TRBJ1-2,TRBV6-5,ASSYDAGGVYGYT
TRBJ2-5,TRBV28,ASSLSGTGVETQY
TRBJ1-2,TRBV20-1,SAQADGYT
TRBJ2-5,TRBV9,ASSPRGGQETQY
TRBJ1-3,TRBV19,ASSGGQTSGNTIY
TRBJ1-2,TRBV11-2,ASSLPPGGYT
TRBJ1-3,TRBV5-6,ASSYGNSGNTIY
TRBJ1-2,TRBV9,ASSLFPGLGYT
TRBJ2-7,TRBV5-1,ASSLALDRSYEQY
TRBJ2-7,TRBV10-1,ASSGGTGMDEQY
TRBJ1-3,TRBV14,ASSQGGLINGNTIY
TRBJ2-6,TRBV18,ASSPTGTASSGANVLT
TRBJ2-3,TRBV7-9,ASSLVGADTQY
TRBJ2-5,TRBV2,ASSRDRGRETQY
TRBJ2-7,TRBV28,ASTTLGANYEQY
NA,TRBV2,ASKGLGVYTVDEQY
TRBJ1-6,TRBV19,ASNRQYNSPLH
TRBJ2-7,TRBV7-9,ASTPAEVPSGEQY
TRBJ2-1,TRBV5-1,ASSFSGDPYNEQF
TRBJ2-5,TRBV7-9,ASSMSSGGNQETQY
TRBJ2-3,TRBV5-4,ASSSRDSLSTDTQY
TRBJ2-2,TRBV5-4,ASSQDRGRELF
TRBJ2-5,TRBV19,ASSPRTGGTQY
TRBJ1-6,TRBV4-3,ASSQAHRGSSYNSPLH
TRBJ2-1,TRBV7-7,ASSIYPGQGLAEQF
TRBJ2-1,TRBV28,ASSTPGLDYNEQF
TRBJ1-4,TRBV6-1,ACGTARNEKLF
TRBJ2-7,TRBV28,ASSSPLYEQY
TRBJ1-3,TRBV10-3,AISEPRGPGNTIY
TRBJ2-7,TRBV30,AWSGTSEYEQY
TRBJ1-1,TRBV2,ASSDMIRFAF
TRBJ2-1,TRBV10-1,ASSDPGWSYNEQF
TRBJ1-1,TRBV9,ASSTRTGKGTEAF
TRBJ1-5,TRBV4-2,ASSQGYRDQPQH
TRBJ1-1,TRBV14,ASSWSDTEAF
TRBJ2-3,TRBV7-9,ASSLAISGGPDTQY
TRBJ1-1,TRBV7-9,ASSLKRSTGKTEAF
TRBJ2-6,TRBV7-7,ASSPRDSGGSGANVLT
TRBJ2-2,TRBV2,ASSGDRANTGELF
TRBJ2-7,TRBV6-5,ASSVDRDYEQY
TRBJ1-1,TRBV5-1,ASSFDGAGMNTEAF
TRBJ1-5,TRBV10-2,ASSEIGSSNQPQH
TRBJ1-3,TRBV30,ATYRGHPSGNTIY
TRBJ1-4,TRBV5-1,ASSLVRGDEKLF
TRBJ1-6,TRBV18,ASSGDRGYSPLH
TRBJ2-7,TRBV30,ASDRGRDEQY